These 14 T cell receptor beta chains share one sample of origin, sequenced in a study of blood T cell repertoires in COVID-19. The table came from immunoSEQ multiplex PCR; TCRdb's copy has only in-frame clones and leaves some out. The sample consists of roughly 49,000 clones, 80% to 95% of them appearing once. Sequenced sample: peripheral blood. Receptor source: a man in his 60s with COVID-19, enrolled during active disease.

This clone was detected only once. This rearrangement joins TRBV2 to TRBJ1-1; a weak D match, TRBD1 (6 bases). Between the trimmed V and J ends, which lost 2 bases and 0 bases, there was a span of 16 bases. Germline V gene data show CDR1 as SNHLY and CDR2 as FYNNEI. The CDR3 length is 17 residues. CDR3 residues: CASSERRQGTMNTEAFF. Written as DNA, the CDR3 is TGTGCCAGCAGTGAAAGGAGGCAGGGGACTATGAACACTGAAGCTTTCTTT.

The chain couples TRBV7-2 to TRBJ1-5; D is unclear. V lost 7 bases and J lost 6, with 16 bases in between. The CDR3 totals 14 residues. The V gene's germline CDR1 is SGHTA and CDR2 FQGNSA. CDR3 DNA: TGTGCCAGCACCGTAGAGGGCAGGCCTCAGCCCCAGCATTTT. Its protein product is CASTVEGRPQPQHF.

The V call is TRBV19, the J call TRBJ1-2; TRBD1 is a possible D gene (6 bases). This CDR3 spans 14 amino acids. The ends were cut back, 7 bases at V and 3 bases at J, with 15 bases in the middle. Germline CDR1 is LNHDA and CDR2 is SQIVND (reference sequence). This chain's CDR3 is CASKMDSGDYGYTF. In DNA form, the CDR3 reads TGTGCCAGTAAGATGGACAGTGGTGACTATGGCTACACCTTC. The whole variable domain, filled in from reference TRBV19 and TRBJ1-2, reads DGGITQSPKYLFRKEGQNVTLSCEQNLNHDAMYWYRQDPGQGLRLIYYSQIVNDFQKGDIAEGYSVSREKKESFPLTVTSAQKNPTAFYLCASKMDSGDYGYTFGSGTRLTVV.

The chain has TRBV5-6 and TRBJ2-1, with D possibly matching TRBD2 (7 bases). Germline V gives CDR1 SGHDT, CDR2 YYEEEE. The V gene lost 6 bases and the J gene lost 3 bases, with 13 bases spanning the gap. The CDR3 has 14 amino acids. This chain's CDR3 is CASIPGGLYNEQFF. DNA of the CDR3: TGTGCCAGCATCCCGGGGGGCCTCTACAATGAGCAGTTCTTC. Full variable domain (remainder filled in from reference TRBV5-6 and TRBJ2-1): DAGVTQSPTHLIKTRGQQVTLRCSPKSGHDTVSWYQQALGQGPQFIFQYYEEEERQRGNFPDRFSGHQFPNYSSELNVNALLLGDSALYLCASIPGGLYNEQFFGPGTRLTVL.

The rearrangement joins TRBV27 to TRBJ1-5; D is possibly TRBD1 (5 bases). This CDR3 comprises 13 residues. The germline V gene encodes CDR1 MNHEY and CDR2 SMNVEV (reference sequence). The V gene lost 3 bases and the J gene lost 7 bases, with 10 bases spanning the gap. CDR3 loop: CASSFGGGQPQHF. In DNA form, the CDR3 reads TGTGCCAGCAGTTTTGGGGGAGGGCAGCCCCAGCATTTT.

The CDR3 coding sequence is TGTGCCACCAGCAGAGGTGGGGGGAAGGTCAATCAGCCCCAGCATTTT. It yields the protein CATSRGGGKVNQPQHF. V is TRBV15 and J is TRBJ1-5; a possible D gene is TRBD1 (5 bases). Germline V gene lookup returns CDR1 LNHNV and CDR2 YYDKDF (reference sequence). The CDR3 runs 16 residues. V gave up 1 base and J gave up 3 bases, with 13 bases separating them.

This sequence joins TRBV21-1 and TRBJ2-7; the table names TRBD1, a call not compared with the DNA. TRBV21-1 is recorded as a pseudogene. CDR3 length: 14 residues. DNA for the CDR3: TGTGCCAGCAGGCGACCAGGGTCCACCTACGAGCAGTACTTC. Translating it yields CASRRPGSTYEQYF.

The CDR3 sequence: CASRTGFTEAFF. The CDR3 nucleotides are TGTGCCAGCAGAACAGGGTTCACTGAAGCTTTCTTT. The rearrangement joins TRBV28 to TRBJ1-1, with a weak D call TRBD1 (6 bases). The length of the CDR3 is 12 residues. CDR1 is MDHEN, CDR2 SYDVKM, per germline. The V end lost 6 bases, the J end lost 4 bases, and 9 bases lay between the germline ends. The whole variable domain, filled in from reference TRBV28 and TRBJ1-1, reads DVKVTQSSRYLVKRTGEKVFLECVQDMDHENMFWYRQDPGLGLRLIYFSYDVKMKEKGDIPEGYSVSREKKERFSLILESASTNQTSMYLCASRTGFTEAFFGQGTRLTVV.

This sequence joins TRBV5-4 and TRBJ2-7, with a tentative D call TRBD2 (7 bases). Germline V gene sequence: CDR1 SGHNT, CDR2 YYREEE (reference sequence). The CDR3 totals 17 residues. Trimming removed 0 bases from V and 1 base from J, with 17 bases in between. CDR3 amino acids: CASSLGGGGGLSYEQYF. CDR3 DNA sequence: TGTGCCAGCAGCTTGGGCGGAGGGGGGGGCTTGTCCTACGAGCAGTACTTC. The whole variable domain, remainder taken from reference TRBV5-4 and TRBJ2-7, is ETGVTQSPTHLIKTRGQQVTLRCSSQSGHNTVSWYQQALGQGPQFIFQYYREEENGRGNFPPRFSGLQFPNYSSELNVNALELDDSALYLCASSLGGGGGLSYEQYFGPGTRLTVT.

This chain joins TRBV2 and TRBJ2-1; unclear D gene. The V end lost 5 bases, the J end lost 0 bases, and 2 bases lay between the germline ends. The CDR3 has 12 residues. Germline V gene data show CDR1 as SNHLY and CDR2 as FYNNEI. In nucleotides, the CDR3 is TGTGCCAGCAGTCGCTCCTACAATGAGCAGTTCTTC. Its translation: CASSRSYNEQFF.

The rearrangement links TRBV14 to TRBJ1-1; 7 positions agree with TRBD1. This CDR3 has 13 residues. CDR1 is SGHDN and CDR2 is FVKESK in the germline V gene. Trimming took 4 bases from V and 8 from J; bases not matched to a gene: 7. The CDR3 loop reads CASSRQGFGEAFF. DNA for the CDR3: TGTGCCAGCAGCCGACAGGGTTTTGGGGAAGCTTTCTTT.

The chain recombines TRBV6-6 with TRBJ2-5; 7 nucleotides agree with TRBD1. This CDR3 comprises 14 residues. V trimming: 5 bases; J trimming: 0 bases; junction bases outside the gene matches: 3. The germline gives CDR1 MNHNY, CDR2 SVGAGI (reference sequence). CDR3 coding DNA: TGTGCCAGCAGTGACCAGGGGGACCAAGAGACCCAGTACTTC. This codes for CASSDQGDQETQYF.

The chain links TRBV5-1 to TRBJ1-1; TRBD1 agrees at 7 bases. There are 14 residues in the CDR3. J lost 5 bases, V lost 1 base, and 5 bases had no gene match. Germline CDR1 and CDR2: SGHRS and YFSETQ. The CDR3 is CASSLYRGVTEAFF. CDR3 bases: TGCGCCAGCAGCTTGTACAGGGGAGTAACTGAAGCTTTCTTT.

The chain uses TRBV27 and TRBJ2-7, with 7 bases identical to TRBD2. CDR1 is MNHEY and CDR2 is SMNVEV in the germline V gene (reference sequence). V shed 6 bases and J 6 bases; nucleotides not matched to a gene: 17. The CDR3 extends over 16 amino acids. CDR3 sequence (DNA): TGTGCCAGCAGCCCTACCTCAGCTAGCGGATACCGCGAGCAGTACTTC. Translated: CASSPTSASGYREQYF.